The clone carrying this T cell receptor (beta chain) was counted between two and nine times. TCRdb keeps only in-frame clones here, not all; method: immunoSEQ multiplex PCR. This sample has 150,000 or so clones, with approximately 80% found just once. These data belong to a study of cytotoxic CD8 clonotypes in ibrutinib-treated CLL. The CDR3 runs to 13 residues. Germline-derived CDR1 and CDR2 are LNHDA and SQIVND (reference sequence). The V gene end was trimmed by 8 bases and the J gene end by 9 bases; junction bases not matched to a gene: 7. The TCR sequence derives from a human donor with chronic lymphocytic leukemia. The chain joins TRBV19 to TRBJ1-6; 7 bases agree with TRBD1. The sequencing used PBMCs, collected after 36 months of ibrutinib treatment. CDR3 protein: CASSTGYSSPLHF. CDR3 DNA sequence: TGTGCCAGTTCGACAGGGTACAGTTCACCCCTCCACTTT.